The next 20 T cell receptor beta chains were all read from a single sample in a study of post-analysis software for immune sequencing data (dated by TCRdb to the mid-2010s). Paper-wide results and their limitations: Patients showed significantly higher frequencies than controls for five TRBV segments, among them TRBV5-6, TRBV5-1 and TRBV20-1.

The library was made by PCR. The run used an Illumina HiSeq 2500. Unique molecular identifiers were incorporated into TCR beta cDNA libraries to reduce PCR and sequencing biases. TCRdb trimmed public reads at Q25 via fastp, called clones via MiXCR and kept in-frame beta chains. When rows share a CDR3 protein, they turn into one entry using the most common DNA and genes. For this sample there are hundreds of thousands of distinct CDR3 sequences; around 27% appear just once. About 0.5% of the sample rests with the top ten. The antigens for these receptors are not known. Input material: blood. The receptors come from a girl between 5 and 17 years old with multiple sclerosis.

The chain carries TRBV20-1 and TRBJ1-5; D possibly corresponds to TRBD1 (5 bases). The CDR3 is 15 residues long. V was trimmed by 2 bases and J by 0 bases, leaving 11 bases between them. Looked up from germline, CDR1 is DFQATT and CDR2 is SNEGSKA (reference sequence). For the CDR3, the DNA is TGCAGTGCTAGACCTCTGACAGATAGCAATCAGCCCCAGCATTTT. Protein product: CSARPLTDSNQPQHF.

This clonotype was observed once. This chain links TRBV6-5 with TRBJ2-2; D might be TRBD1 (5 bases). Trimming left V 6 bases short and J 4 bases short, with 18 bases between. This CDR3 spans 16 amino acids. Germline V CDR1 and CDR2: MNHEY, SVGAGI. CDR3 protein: CASSRRARVSTGELFF. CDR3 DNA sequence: TGTGCCAGCAGCCGACGGGCCAGGGTTAGCACCGGGGAGCTGTTTTTT.

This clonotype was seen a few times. The DNA of the CDR3 is TGTGCCAGCAGTTCGAGCGGGACCCAGTACTTC. Translated: CASSSSGTQYF. The rearrangement links TRBV6-2 or TRBV6-3 to TRBJ2-5; D is possibly TRBD2 (5 bases). The ends were cut back, 4 bases at V and 7 bases at J, with 7 bases in the middle. The CDR3 consists of 11 residues. Germline values: CDR1 MNHEY, CDR2 SVGEGT.

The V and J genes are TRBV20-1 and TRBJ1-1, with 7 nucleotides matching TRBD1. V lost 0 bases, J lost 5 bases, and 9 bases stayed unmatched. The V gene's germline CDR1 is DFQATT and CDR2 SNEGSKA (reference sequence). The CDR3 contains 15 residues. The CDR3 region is CSARDEGQGETEAFF. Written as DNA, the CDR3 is TGCAGTGCTAGAGATGAGGGGCAGGGGGAAACTGAAGCTTTCTTT.

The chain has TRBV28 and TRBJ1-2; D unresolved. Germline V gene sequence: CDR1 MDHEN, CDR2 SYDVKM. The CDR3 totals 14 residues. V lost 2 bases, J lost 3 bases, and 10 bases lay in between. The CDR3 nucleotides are TGTGCCAGCAGTTTACCGGGGAACGACTATGGCTACACCTTC. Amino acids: CASSLPGNDYGYTF.

CDR3 residues: CAIREGSTFSEQYF. The CDR3 nucleotides read TGTGCCATCAGGGAGGGGTCGACCTTTAGCGAGCAGTACTTC. The chain carries TRBV10-3 and TRBJ2-5, with D possibly TRBD2 on 6 matching bases. With the DNA end fitting TRBJ2-7 better, the J assignment may be wrong. Germline V CDR1 and CDR2: ENHRY, SYGVKD. There are 14 residues in the CDR3.

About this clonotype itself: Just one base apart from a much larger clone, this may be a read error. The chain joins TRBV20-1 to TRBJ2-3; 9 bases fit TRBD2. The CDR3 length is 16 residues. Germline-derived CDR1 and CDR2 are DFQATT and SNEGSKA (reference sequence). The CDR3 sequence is CSARISGGSGTGTQYF. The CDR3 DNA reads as TGCAGTGCTAGGATAAGCGGGGGGTCGGGCACAGGTACGCAGTATTTT.

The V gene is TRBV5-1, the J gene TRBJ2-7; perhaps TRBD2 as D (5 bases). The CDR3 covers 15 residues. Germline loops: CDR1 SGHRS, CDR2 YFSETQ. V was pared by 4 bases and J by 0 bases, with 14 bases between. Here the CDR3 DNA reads TGCGCCAGCAGCGCCGGACTTCGGAGCTCCTACGAGCAGTACTTC. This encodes CASSAGLRSSYEQYF.

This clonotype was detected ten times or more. The chain's CDR3 is CAISDSGTGNEQYF. CDR3 in DNA: TGTGCCATCAGTGATTCAGGGACAGGGAACGAGCAGTACTTC. This chain uses TRBV10-3 with TRBJ2-7; 9 nucleotides align to TRBD1. There are 14 residues in the CDR3. J gave up 5 bases and V 3 bases, and 5 bases lay outside the gene matches. Germline values: CDR1 ENHRY, CDR2 SYGVKD.

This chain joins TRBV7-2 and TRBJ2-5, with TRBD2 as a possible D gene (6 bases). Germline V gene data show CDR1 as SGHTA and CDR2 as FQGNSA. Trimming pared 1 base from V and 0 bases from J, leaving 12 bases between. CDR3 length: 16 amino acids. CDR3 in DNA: TGTGCCAGCAGCTTAGGGCTAGCGCAAAACCAAGAGACCCAGTACTTC. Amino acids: CASSLGLAQNQETQYF.

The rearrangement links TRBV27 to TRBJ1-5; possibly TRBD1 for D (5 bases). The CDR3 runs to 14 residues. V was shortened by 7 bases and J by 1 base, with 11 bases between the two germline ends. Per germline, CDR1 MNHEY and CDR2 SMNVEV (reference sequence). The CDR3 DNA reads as TGTGCCAGCAAAGGGGTTGGGAGCAATCAGCCCCAGCATTTT. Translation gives CASKGVGSNQPQHF.

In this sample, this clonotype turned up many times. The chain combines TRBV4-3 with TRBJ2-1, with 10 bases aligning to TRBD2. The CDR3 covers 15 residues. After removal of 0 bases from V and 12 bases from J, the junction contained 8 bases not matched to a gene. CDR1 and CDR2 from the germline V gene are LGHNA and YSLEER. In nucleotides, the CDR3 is TGCGCCAGCAGCCAAGATGGGGCTAGCGGGAGTTCGCAGTTCTTC. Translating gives CASSQDGASGSSQFF.

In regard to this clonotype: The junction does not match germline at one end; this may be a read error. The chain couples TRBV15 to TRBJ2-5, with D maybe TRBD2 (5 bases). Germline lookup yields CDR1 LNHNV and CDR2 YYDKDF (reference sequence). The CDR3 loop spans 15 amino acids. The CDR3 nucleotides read TGTGCCTCCAGCAGAGATTCTAGCCGGGGAGAGACCCAGTACTTC. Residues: CASSRDSSRGETQYF.

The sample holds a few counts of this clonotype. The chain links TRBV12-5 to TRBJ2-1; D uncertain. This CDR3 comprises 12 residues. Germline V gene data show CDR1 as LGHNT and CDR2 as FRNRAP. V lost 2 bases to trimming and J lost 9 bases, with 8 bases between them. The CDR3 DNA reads TGTGCTAGTGGTTTGACAGATCTTGAGCAGTTCTTC. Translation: CASGLTDLEQFF.

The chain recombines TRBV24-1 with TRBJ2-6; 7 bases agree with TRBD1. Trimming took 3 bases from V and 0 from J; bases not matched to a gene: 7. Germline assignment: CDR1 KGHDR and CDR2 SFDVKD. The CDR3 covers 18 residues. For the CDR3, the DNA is TGTGCCACCAGTGATGCCGGGACAGCTCGCTCTGGGGCCAACGTCCTGACTTTC. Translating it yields CATSDAGTARSGANVLTF.

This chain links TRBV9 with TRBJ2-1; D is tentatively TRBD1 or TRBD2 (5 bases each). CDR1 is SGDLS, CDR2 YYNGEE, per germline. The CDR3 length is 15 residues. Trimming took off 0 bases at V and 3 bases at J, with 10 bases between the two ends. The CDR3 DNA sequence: TGTGCCAGCAGCGTAGGGTTGGGGGTCTACAATGAGCAGTTCTTC. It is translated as CASSVGLGVYNEQFF.

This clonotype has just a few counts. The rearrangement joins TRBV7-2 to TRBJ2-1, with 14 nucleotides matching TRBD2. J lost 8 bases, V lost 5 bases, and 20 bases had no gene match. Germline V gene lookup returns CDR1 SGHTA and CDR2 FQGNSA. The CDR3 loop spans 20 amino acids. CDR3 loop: CASSRRDRSGLAGVNDEQFF. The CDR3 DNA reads TGTGCCAGCAGCAGAAGGGACAGGTCGGGACTAGCGGGAGTTAACGATGAGCAGTTCTTC.

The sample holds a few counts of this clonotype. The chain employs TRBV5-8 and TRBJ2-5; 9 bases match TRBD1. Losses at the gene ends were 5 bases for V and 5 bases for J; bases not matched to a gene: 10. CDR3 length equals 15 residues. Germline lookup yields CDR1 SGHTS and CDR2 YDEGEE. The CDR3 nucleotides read TGTGCCAGCAGGGTAACAGGGGGCGATGGGGAGACCCAGTACTTC. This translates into CASRVTGGDGETQYF. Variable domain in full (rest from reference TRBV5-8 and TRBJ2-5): EAGVTQSPTHLIKTRGQQATLRCSPISGHTSVYWYQQALGLGLQFLLWYDEGEERNRGNFPPRFSGRQFPNYSSELNVNALELEDSALYLCASRVTGGDGETQYFGPGTRLLVL.

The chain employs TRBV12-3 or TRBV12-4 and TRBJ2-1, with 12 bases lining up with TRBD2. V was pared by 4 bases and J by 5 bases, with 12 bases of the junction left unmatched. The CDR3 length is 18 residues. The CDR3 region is CASSSSGLAGSENNEQFF. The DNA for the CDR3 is TGTGCCAGCAGTTCTTCAGGACTAGCGGGAAGTGAGAACAATGAGCAGTTCTTC.

The CDR3 region is CASSVEGEFEQYF. CDR3 in DNA: TGTGCCAGCAGCGTAGAAGGGGAGTTCGAGCAGTACTTC. The rearrangement links TRBV9 to TRBJ2-7; TRBD1 or TRBD2 may be the D gene (5 bases each). CDR1 and CDR2 from the germline V gene are SGDLS and YYNGEE. CDR3 length: 13 amino acids. The germline V and J ends were trimmed by 0 bases and 6 bases, with 10 bases remaining between them.